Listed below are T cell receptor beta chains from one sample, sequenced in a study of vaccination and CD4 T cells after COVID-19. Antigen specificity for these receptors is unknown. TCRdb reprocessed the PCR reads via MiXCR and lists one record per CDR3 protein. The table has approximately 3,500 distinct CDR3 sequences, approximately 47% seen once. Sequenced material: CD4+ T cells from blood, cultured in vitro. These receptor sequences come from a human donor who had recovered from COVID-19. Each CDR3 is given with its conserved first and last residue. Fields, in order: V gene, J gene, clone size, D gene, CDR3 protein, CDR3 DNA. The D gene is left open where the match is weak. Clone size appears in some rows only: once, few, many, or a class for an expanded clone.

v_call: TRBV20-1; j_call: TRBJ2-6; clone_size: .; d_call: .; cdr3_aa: CSARDSSGANVLTF; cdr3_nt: TGCAGTGCTAGAGATAGCTCTGGGGCCAACGTCCTGACTTTC
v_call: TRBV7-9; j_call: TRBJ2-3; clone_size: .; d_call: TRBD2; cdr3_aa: CASSYPQKTSGPVF; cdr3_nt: TGTGCCAGCAGCTACCCCCAAAAGACTAGCGGGCCCGTTTTT
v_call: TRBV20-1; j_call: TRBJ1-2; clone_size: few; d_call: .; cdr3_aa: CSAPSGQAIYGYTF; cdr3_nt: TGCAGTGCTCCGAGCGGACAAGCGATTTATGGCTACACCTTC
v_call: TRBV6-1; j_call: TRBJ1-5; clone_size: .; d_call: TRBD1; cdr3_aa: CASSPTGDQPQHF; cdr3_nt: TGTGCCAGCAGCCCGACAGGGGACCAGCCCCAGCATTTT
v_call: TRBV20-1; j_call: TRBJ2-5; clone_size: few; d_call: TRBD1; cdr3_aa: CSARAGQGGETQYF; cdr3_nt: TGCAGTGCTAGGGCAGGACAGGGTGGGGAGACCCAGTACTTC
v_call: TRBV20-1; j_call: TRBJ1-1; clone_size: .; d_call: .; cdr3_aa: CSARLRNTEAFF; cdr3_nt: TGCAGTGCTAGGCTCAGGAACACTGAAGCTTTCTTT
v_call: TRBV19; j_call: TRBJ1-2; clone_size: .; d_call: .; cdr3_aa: CASIQDGMVGYTF; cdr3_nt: TGTGCCAGTATACAAGACGGGATGGTTGGCTACACCTTC
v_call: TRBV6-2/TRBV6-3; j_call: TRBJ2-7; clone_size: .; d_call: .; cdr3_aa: CASSYSTRSLYEQYF; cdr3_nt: TGTGCCAGCAGTTACTCGACGCGATCCCTCTACGAGCAGTACTTC
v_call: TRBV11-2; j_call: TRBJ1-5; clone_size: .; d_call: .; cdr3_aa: CASSPSSGFGQPQHF; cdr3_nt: TGTGCCAGCAGCCCCTCCTCGGGTTTCGGTCAGCCCCAGCATTTT
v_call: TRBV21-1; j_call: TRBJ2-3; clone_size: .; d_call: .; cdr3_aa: CASSKGLGDPLFTDTQYF; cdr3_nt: TGTGCCAGCAGCAAAGGGTTGGGGGACCCCCTCTTCACAGATACGCAGTATTTT
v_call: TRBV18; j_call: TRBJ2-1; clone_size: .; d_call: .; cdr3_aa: CASSPAAGVANEQFF; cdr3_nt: TGTGCCAGCTCACCGGCGGCTGGTGTGGCAAATGAGCAGTTCTTC
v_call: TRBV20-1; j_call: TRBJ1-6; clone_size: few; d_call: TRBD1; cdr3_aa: CSARKTGRKESPLHF; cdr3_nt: TGCAGTGCTAGAAAGACAGGGAGGAAGGAGTCACCCCTCCACTTT
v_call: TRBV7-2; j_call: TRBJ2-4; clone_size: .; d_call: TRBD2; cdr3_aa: CASSRTSGGAKNIQYF; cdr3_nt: TGTGCCAGCAGCCGGACTAGCGGGGGGGCTAAGAACATTCAGTACTTC
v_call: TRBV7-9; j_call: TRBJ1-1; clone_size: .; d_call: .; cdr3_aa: CASSLGWNTEAFF; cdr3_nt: TGTGCCAGCAGCTTGGGATGGAACACTGAAGCTTTCTTT
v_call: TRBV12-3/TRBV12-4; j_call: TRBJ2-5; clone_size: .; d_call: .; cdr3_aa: CASSFGAFGDETQYF; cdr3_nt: TGTGCCAGCAGTTTTGGGGCATTTGGGGACGAGACCCAGTACTTC
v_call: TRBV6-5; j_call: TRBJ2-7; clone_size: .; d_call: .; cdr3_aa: CASSYPRGGYFYEQYF; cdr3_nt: TGTGCCAGCAGTTACCCCCGGGGCGGGTATTTCTACGAGCAGTACTTC
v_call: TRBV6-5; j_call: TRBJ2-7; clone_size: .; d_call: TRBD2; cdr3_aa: CASSYRGLGTYEQYF; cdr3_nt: TGTGCCAGCAGTTACCGAGGACTAGGGACCTACGAGCAGTACTTC
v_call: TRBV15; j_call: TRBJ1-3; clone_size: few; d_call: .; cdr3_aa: CATSRDRSGNTIYF; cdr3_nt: TGTGCCACCAGCAGAGACAGGTCCGGAAACACCATATATTTT
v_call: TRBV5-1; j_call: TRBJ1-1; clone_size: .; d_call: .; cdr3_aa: CASSPMGTPSEAFF; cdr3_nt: TGCGCCAGCAGCCCGATGGGGACACCTTCGGAAGCTTTCTTT
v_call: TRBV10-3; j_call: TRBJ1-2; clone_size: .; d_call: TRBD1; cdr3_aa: CAISGTGLYGYTF; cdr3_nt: TGTGCCATCAGCGGGACAGGGCTCTATGGCTACACCTTC
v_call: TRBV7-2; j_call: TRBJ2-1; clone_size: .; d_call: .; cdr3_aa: CASSLAGSSYNEQFF; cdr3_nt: TGTGCCAGCAGCTTGGCGGGGAGCTCCTACAATGAGCAGTTCTTC
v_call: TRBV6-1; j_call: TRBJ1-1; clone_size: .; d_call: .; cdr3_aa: CASSEGRGDTEAFF; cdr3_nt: TGTGCCAGCAGTGAGGGGCGCGGCGACACTGAAGCTTTCTTT
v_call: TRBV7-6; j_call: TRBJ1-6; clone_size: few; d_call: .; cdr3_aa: CASSLVRGHNSPLHF; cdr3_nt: TGTGCCAGCAGCTTAGTTAGGGGTCATAATTCACCCCTCCACTTT
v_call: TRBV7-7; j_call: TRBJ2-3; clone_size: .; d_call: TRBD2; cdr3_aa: CASSRDYNTDTQYF; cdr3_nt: TGTGCTAGCAGCAGGGACTATAACACAGATACGCAGTATTTT
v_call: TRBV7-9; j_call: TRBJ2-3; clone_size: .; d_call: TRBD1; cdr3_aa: CASSLGTGTATSTDTQYF; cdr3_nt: TGTGCCAGCAGCTTAGGGACCGGGACAGCCACTAGCACAGATACGCAGTATTTT
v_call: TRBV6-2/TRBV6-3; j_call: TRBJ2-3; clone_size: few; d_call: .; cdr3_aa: CASSQYLDTQYF; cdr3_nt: TGTGCCAGCAGCCAGTACTTAGATACGCAGTATTTT
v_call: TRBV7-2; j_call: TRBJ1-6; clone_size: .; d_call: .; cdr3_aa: CASSLSYNSPLHF; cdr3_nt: TGTGCCAGCAGCTTAAGTTATAATTCACCCCTCCACTTT
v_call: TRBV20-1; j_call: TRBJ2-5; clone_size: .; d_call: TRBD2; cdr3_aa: CSASLRTSGEGAQYF; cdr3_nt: TGCAGTGCTAGTCTTCGGACTAGCGGAGAAGGAGCCCAGTACTTC
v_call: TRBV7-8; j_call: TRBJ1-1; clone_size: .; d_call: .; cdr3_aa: CASSSDTLNTEAFF; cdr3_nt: TGTGCCAGCAGCTCGGACACCCTGAACACTGAAGCTTTCTTT
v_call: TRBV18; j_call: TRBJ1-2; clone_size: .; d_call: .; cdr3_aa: CASSQGYYGYTF; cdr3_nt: TGTGCCAGCTCCCAAGGATACTATGGCTACACCTTC
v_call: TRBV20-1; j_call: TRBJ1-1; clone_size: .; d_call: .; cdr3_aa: CSAPGRGMNTEAFF; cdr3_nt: TGCAGTGCTCCAGGGCGGGGCATGAACACTGAAGCTTTCTTT
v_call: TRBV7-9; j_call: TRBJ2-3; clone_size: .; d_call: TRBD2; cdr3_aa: CASSPGLAVDTQYF; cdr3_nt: TGTGCCAGCAGCCCGGGACTAGCGGTAGATACGCAGTATTTT
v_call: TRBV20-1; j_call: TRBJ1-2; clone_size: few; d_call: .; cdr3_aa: CSARDPRSYGYTF; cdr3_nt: TGCAGTGCTAGAGATCCGAGATCCTATGGCTACACCTTC
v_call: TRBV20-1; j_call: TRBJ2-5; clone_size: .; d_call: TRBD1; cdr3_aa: CSARDSTGGTETQYF; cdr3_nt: TGCAGTGCTAGAGATTCCACAGGGGGAACGGAGACCCAGTACTTT
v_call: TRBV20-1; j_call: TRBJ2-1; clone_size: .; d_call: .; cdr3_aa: CSAREPYADEQFF; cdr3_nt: TGCAGTGCTAGAGAGCCCTACGCCGATGAGCAGTTCTTC
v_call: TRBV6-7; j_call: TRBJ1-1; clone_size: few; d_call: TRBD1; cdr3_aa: CASSYGGGQGAAEAFF; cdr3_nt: TGTGCCAGCAGTTACGGAGGTGGACAGGGGGCTGCTGAAGCTTTCTTT
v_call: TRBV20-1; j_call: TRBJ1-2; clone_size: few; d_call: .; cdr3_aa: CSARDQRGITGYTF; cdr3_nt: TGCAGTGCTAGAGATCAAAGGGGAATCACTGGCTACACCTTC
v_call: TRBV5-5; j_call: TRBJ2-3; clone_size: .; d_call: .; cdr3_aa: CASSQTILARGLTDTQYF; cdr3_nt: TGTGCCAGCAGCCAAACAATCCTAGCCAGGGGTTTGACAGATACGCAGTATTTT
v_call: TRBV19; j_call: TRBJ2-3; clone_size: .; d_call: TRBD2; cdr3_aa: CASSVYSGTRTDTQYF; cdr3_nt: TGTGCCAGTAGTGTTTATAGCGGGACCCGCACAGATACGCAGTATTTT
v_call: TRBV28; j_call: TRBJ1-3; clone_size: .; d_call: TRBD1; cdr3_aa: CASSLLTGITGNTIYF; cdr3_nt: TGTGCCAGCAGTTTATTGACAGGGATAACTGGAAACACCATATATTTT
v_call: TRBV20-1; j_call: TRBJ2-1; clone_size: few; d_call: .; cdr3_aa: CSAAGGGLPYNEQFF; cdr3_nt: TGCAGTGCTGCAGGAGGAGGGCTTCCCTACAATGAGCAGTTCTTC
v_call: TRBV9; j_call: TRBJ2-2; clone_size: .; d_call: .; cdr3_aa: CASRTQNTGELFF; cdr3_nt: TGTGCCAGCAGGACCCAGAACACCGGGGAGCTGTTTTTT
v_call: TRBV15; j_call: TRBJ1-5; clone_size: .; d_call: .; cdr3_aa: CATSRDANSNQPQHF; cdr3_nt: TGTGCCACCAGCAGAGATGCAAATAGCAATCAGCCCCAGCATTTT
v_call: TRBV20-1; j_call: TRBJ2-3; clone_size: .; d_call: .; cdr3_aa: CSARVGLQGDTQYF; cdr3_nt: TGCAGTGCCCGGGTCGGGCTTCAGGGCGATACGCAGTATTTT